This TCR beta chain originates from a study of beta chain features in type 1 diabetes. General study findings and limits: The naive, central memory and Treg TCRB repertoires looked more alike in patients than they did in healthy donors. The influence of HLA type on TCRB rearrangement stayed undetermined.

CD45RO/CCR7/CD25/CD127/CD95/CD27 sorting isolated CD4+ naive, central memory, regulatory and stem cell-like memory cells. cDNA synthesis used the whole RNA isolate, giving expressed TCRB sequences. Method: immunoSEQ multiplex PCR; TCRdb's copy keeps in-frame clones and lacks some. The table lists around 500,000 clones, over 9.5% of them singletons. The CDR3 contains 15 residues. The junction had 10 bases not matched to a gene; V was cut back by 4 bases and J by 8 bases. In its sample, this clone was seen a few times. The antigen is not known. V usage is TRBV23-1 and J usage is TRBJ2-1; 8 positions agree with TRBD1. TRBV23-1 carries the ORF label, with uncertain function. The sequenced sample was naive CD4+ T cells from blood. The receptor's source is a young woman in good health. The CDR3 DNA reads TGCGCCAGCAGTCCGAGACAGGGGTTTTTCGATGAGCAGTTCTTC. Amino acid sequence: CASSPRQGFFDEQFF.